This T cell receptor (beta chain) was identified during a study of T cell responses to AZD1222 COVID-19 vaccine. Sequencing used immunoSEQ multiplex PCR; TCRdb keeps in-frame clones, though not all of them. The sample has more than 140,000 clones, around 88% seen once. CDR1 SGHTA and CDR2 FQGNSA come from the germline V gene. V was pared by 5 bases and J by 3 bases, with 15 bases between. This CDR3 has 15 amino acids. Sequencing used peripheral blood, obtained on day 0 of AZD1222 vaccination. This sequence joins TRBV7-2 and TRBJ2-3; a possible D gene is TRBD1 (5 bases). The clonotype was recovered from an adult in good health. The CDR3 DNA is TGTGCCAGCAGCAGAGCAGGGATCCCGACAGATACGCAGTATTTT. This encodes CASSRAGIPTDTQYF.